This T cell receptor beta chain derives from a study of blood T cell repertoires in COVID-19. Clones were sequenced by immunoSEQ multiplex PCR, and TCRdb holds only the in-frame ones, with some missing. The table includes approximately 170,000 clones, 80% to 90% detected once. Germline V lookup: CDR1 PRHDT, CDR2 FYEKMQ (reference sequence). V trimming: 3 bases; J trimming: 7 bases; junction bases outside the gene matches: 6. This CDR3 has 14 amino acids. The chain uses TRBV13 and TRBJ1-2; TRBD1 matches at 9 bases. The receptor was isolated from a woman in her sixties or seventies with acute or convalescent COVID-19. The specimen was peripheral blood. In DNA form, the CDR3 reads TGTGCCAGCAGCTTCATAACAGGGGGCGGTGGCTACACCTTC. Amino acid sequence: CASSFITGGGGYTF.